This is a list of T cell receptor beta chains from one sample in a study of blood T cell repertoires in COVID-19. Assay: immunoSEQ multiplex PCR; the TCRdb copy retains only in-frame clones and omits some. Among 200,000 to 250,000 clones listed, around 82% were seen once. Specimen: peripheral blood. These receptors originate from a woman aged 80 or older with acute or convalescent COVID-19. The CDR3 runs from the conserved cysteine through the conserved F or W. D genes are given only for firm matches. Some rows have no size entry. The others give once, few or many, or a class for an expanded clone.

15 TRBD2 TRBJ2-5 - TRBV6-6 TGTGCCAGCAACCTTGGCGGGGGGCCCTGGGAGACCCAGTACTTC CASNLGGGPWETQYF
12 - TRBJ1-6 - TRBV6-5 TGTGCCAGCGGGCTTTTAAATTCACCCCTCCACTTT CASGLLNSPLHF
13 TRBD1 TRBJ2-7 - TRBV2 TGTGCCAGCACCGAGACAGGGGCCTACGAGCAGTACTTC CASTETGAYEQYF
15 - TRBJ2-5 once TRBV6-6 TGTGCCAGCAGTTACCCCCGGCCAGGTGGGGAGACCCAGTACTTC CASSYPRPGGETQYF
13 - TRBJ1-1 - TRBV15 TGTGCCACCAGCCGCGGGAGGGACACTGAAGCTTTCTTT CATSRGRDTEAFF
17 TRBD2 TRBJ2-2 few TRBV3-1/TRBV3-2 TGTGCCAGCAGCCAATTAGGACTAGCGGCTAGCACCGGGGAGCTGTTTTTT CASSQLGLAASTGELFF
14 - TRBJ1-5 - TRBV5-1 TGCGCCAGCAGCCCTCAGGGGTCTGATCAGCCCCAGCATTTT CASSPQGSDQPQHF
14 TRBD1 TRBJ2-7 - TRBV4-3 TGCGCCAGCAGCCAAGACCCCAGGGACAGTGAGCAGTACTTC CASSQDPRDSEQYF
14 TRBD1 TRBJ1-1 - TRBV7-2 TGTGCCAGCAGCCCGGACAGGGCTTACACTGAAGCTTTCTTT CASSPDRAYTEAFF
14 - TRBJ2-4 - TRBV5-1 TGCGCCAGCAGCTTAACAGGGATCCAAAACATTCAGTACTTC CASSLTGIQNIQYF
16 TRBD1 TRBJ1-4 - TRBV9 TGTGCCAGCAGCGTAGGGGGACAGGGGATGAATGAAAAACTGTTTTTT CASSVGGQGMNEKLFF
15 - TRBJ1-1 - TRBV5-8 TGTGCCAGCTGGAATTCAGGACAGTCTTACACTGAAGCTTTCTTT CASWNSGQSYTEAFF
14 - TRBJ1-5 - TRBV5-6 TGTGCCAGCAGCTTGTTCCAGAGCAATCAGCCCCAGCATTTT CASSLFQSNQPQHF
15 - TRBJ1-5 - TRBV3-1/TRBV3-2 TGTGCCAGCAGCCCCCAAAGCGGAGGGAATCAGCCCCAGCATTTT CASSPQSGGNQPQHF
13 TRBD1 TRBJ1-6 few TRBV6-2/TRBV6-3 TGTGCCAGCAGTCTTCCAGGGGGATCACCCCTCCACTTT CASSLPGGSPLHF
14 TRBD2 TRBJ2-7 - TRBV30 TGTGCCTGGTCTCCGGGACTAGCAGTCGACGAGCAGTACTTC CAWSPGLAVDEQYF
15 - TRBJ2-5 - TRBV7-2 TGTGCCAGCAGCTTAGCGGGAGGTGGTCAAGAGACCCAGTACTTC CASSLAGGGQETQYF
15 - TRBJ2-7 few TRBV2 TGTGCCAGCAGTCTACAGGAAAGGGCTTTGTACGAGCAGTACTTC CASSLQERALYEQYF
16 TRBD1 TRBJ2-1 - TRBV19 TGTGCCAGTAGTATTCCTGGGACAGGGGGCTTTACTGAGCAGTTCTTC CASSIPGTGGFTEQFF
14 TRBD1 TRBJ1-4 - TRBV4-1 TGCGCCAGCAGCGGAAGACAGGGAGGCGAAAAACTGTTTTTT CASSGRQGGEKLFF
13 - TRBJ1-3 once TRBV29-1 TGCAGCGTTGAAGGGACAAGATGGGGCACCATATATTTT CSVEGTRWGTIYF
15 TRBD1 TRBJ2-2 - TRBV9 TGTGCCAGCAGCGTAGGAGCAGGGGGCCCCGGGGAGCTGTTTTTT CASSVGAGGPGELFF
15 - TRBJ2-7 - TRBV19 TGTGCCAGTAGTACGAGCGGTCTCCTCTCCTACGAGCAGTACTTC CASSTSGLLSYEQYF
14 TRBD2 TRBJ2-1 - TRBV7-6 TGTGCCAGCAGAAGCGGGGGGGCCTACAATGAGCAGTTCTTC CASRSGGAYNEQFF
16 TRBD1 TRBJ1-5 - TRBV19 TGTGCCAGTAGTAGTAGCAGACAGGGGGGTACTCAGCCCCAGCATTTT CASSSSRQGGTQPQHF
11 - TRBJ2-1 - TRBV12-3/TRBV12-4 TGTGCCAGCACCCTCCGCAATGAGCAGTTCTTC CASTLRNEQFF
14 TRBD1 TRBJ2-2 - TRBV19 TGTGCCAGTAGGGACAGGGTCAACACCGGGGAGCTGTTTTTT CASRDRVNTGELFF
13 - TRBJ1-6 - TRBV5-1 TGCGCCAGCAGCTCCGAGGGAATCTCACCCCTCCACTTT CASSSEGISPLHF
16 TRBD1 TRBJ1-6 - TRBV9 TGTGCCAGCAGCCCCCGGACAGGCGGCGGCTGGTCACCCCTCCACTTT CASSPRTGGGWSPLHF
13 - TRBJ1-2 once TRBV2 TGTGCCAGCAGTGTAAAGGGAGGCTATGGCTACACCTTC CASSVKGGYGYTF
18 - TRBJ1-2 - TRBV6-1 TGTGCCAGCAGTGAAGCCCCAGGGATGAGGGGGGGCAGGATTGGCTACACCTTC CASSEAPGMRGGRIGYTF
16 TRBD2 TRBJ2-3 - TRBV7-3 TGTGCCAGCAGCTCCCAAGCGGGGGGCGCTTTCGGTACGCAGTATTTT CASSSQAGGAFGTQYF
13 - TRBJ1-1 - TRBV9 TGTGCCAGCAGCGTAGCCGGGAACACTGAAGCTTTCTTT CASSVAGNTEAFF
14 - TRBJ1-5 few TRBV9 TGTGCCAGCAGCGTAGGGGCACAAAATCAGCCCCAGCATTTT CASSVGAQNQPQHF
16 - TRBJ1-1 - TRBV27 TGTGCCAGCAGTCCCCCTGGGCAGGGCTTTTGGACTGAAGCTTTCTTT CASSPPGQGFWTEAFF
18 - TRBJ2-5 - TRBV15 TGTGCCACCAGCAGGTCCCCCAGTCGGGCAGGGTACCAAGAGACCCAGTACTTC CATSRSPSRAGYQETQYF
15 - TRBJ1-4 - TRBV4-2 TGTGCCAGCAGCCCGACGGAGGGAGGGAATGAAAAACTGTTTTTT CASSPTEGGNEKLFF
13 - TRBJ2-3 - TRBV7-3 TGTGCCAGCAGCCTACAGGGAGCAGATACGCAGTATTTT CASSLQGADTQYF
16 TRBD1 TRBJ2-2 - TRBV7-2 TGTGCCAGCAGCCATTCAACAGGGGCGTACACCGGGGAGCTGTTTTTT CASSHSTGAYTGELFF
15 TRBD2 TRBJ2-1 once TRBV18 TGTGCCAGCTCACCGTCGATAGCGGGGGAGTCTGGGCAGTTCTTC CASSPSIAGESGQFF
16 TRBD1 TRBJ1-1 - TRBV7-3 TGTGCCAGCAGCTTAATGGACAGGGGGTCGTCCACTGAAGCTTTCTTT CASSLMDRGSSTEAFF
15 TRBD1 TRBJ1-5 - TRBV19 TGTGCCAGTAGTGAGGACAGGTTCAGCAATCAGCCCCAGCATTTT CASSEDRFSNQPQHF
20 TRBD1 TRBJ1-2 - TRBV18 TGTGCCAGCTCACCACCCGTATATGGGACAGGGGGCGCTTCTAACTATGGCTACACCTTC CASSPPVYGTGGASNYGYTF
15 TRBD1 TRBJ1-3 - TRBV5-4 TGTGCCAGCAGCTCCGGGACAGGTTCTGGAAACACCATATATTTT CASSSGTGSGNTIYF
14 - TRBJ2-7 once TRBV5-8 TGTGCCAGCAGCCGGATTGGGCGCCCCTACGAGCAGTACTTC CASSRIGRPYEQYF
16 TRBD1 TRBJ1-6 - TRBV19 TGTGCCAGTAGTATATTGTCCGGGACAGGGGGATCACCCCTCCACTTT CASSILSGTGGSPLHF